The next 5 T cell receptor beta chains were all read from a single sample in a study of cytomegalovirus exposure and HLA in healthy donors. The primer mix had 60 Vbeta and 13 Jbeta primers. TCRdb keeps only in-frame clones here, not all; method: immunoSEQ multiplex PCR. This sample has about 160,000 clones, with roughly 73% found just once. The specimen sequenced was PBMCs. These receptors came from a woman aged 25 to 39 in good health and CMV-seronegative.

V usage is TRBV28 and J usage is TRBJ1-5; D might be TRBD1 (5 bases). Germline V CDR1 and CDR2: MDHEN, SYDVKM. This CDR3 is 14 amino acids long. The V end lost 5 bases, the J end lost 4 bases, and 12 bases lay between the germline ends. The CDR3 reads CASSPIRGNQPQHF. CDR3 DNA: TGTGCCAGCAGTCCTATTAGGGGAAATCAGCCCCAGCATTTT.

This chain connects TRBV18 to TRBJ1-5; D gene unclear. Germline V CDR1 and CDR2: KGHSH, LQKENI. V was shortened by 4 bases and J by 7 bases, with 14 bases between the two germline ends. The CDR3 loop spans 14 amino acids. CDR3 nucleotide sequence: TGTGCCAGCTCACAGTTCCCCCCGGGGCAGCCCCAGCATTTT. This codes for CASSQFPPGQPQHF.

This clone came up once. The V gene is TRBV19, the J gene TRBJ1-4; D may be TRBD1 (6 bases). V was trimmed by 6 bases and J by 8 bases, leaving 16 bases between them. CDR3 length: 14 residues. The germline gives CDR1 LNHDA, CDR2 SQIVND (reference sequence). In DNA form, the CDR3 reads TGTGCCAGTAGGAGACAGGCTCTACAGGAAAAACTGTTTTTT. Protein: CASRRQALQEKLFF.

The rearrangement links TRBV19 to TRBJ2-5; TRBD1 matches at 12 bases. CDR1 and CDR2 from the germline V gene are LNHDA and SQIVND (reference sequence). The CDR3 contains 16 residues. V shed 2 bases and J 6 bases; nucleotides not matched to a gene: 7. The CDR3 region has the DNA TGTGCCAGTAGTATAACAGGGACAGGGGGCCGAAAGACCCAGTACTTC. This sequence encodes CASSITGTGGRKTQYF.

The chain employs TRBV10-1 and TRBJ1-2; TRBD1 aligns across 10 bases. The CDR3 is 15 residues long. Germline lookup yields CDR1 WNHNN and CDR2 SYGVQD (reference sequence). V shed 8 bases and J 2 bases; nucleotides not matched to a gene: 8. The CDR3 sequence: CASDPPGQGNYGYTF. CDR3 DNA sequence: TGCGCCAGCGACCCGCCGGGACAGGGGAACTATGGCTACACCTTC.